Below, one T cell receptor beta chain is given with its context. Clones were sequenced by immunoSEQ multiplex PCR, and TCRdb holds only the in-frame ones, with some missing. The table shows some 200,000 clones, with roughly 88% occurring only once. The entry originates in a study of blood T cell repertoires in COVID-19. Study background: Researchers got acute and convalescent COVID-19 samples from the United States, Italy and Spain. The cDNA or gDNA used as material had been derived from T cells, B-cell-depleted T cells, or PBMCs.

The TCR originated in a woman older than 75 with acute or convalescent COVID-19. The sequencing sample was made of peripheral blood.

CDR3 protein: CASSVSGNWGDTQYF. The CDR3 DNA follows: TGTGCCAGCAGTGTTAGCGGGAATTGGGGAGATACGCAGTATTTT. The chain couples TRBV2 to TRBJ2-3; 8 nucleotides line up with TRBD2. The V gene's germline CDR1 is SNHLY and CDR2 FYNNEI. J gave up 5 bases and V 4 bases, and 8 bases lay outside the gene matches. The CDR3 has 15 residues.